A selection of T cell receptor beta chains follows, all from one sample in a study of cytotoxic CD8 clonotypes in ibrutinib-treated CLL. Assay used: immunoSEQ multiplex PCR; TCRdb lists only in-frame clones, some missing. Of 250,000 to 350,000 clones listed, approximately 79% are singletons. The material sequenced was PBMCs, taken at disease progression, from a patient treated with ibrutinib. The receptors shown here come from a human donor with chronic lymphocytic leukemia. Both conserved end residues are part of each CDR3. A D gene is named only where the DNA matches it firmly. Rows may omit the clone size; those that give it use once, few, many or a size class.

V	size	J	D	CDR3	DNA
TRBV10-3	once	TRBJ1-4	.	CAISAVLGGLDEKLFF	TGTGCCATCAGTGCAGTTTTGGGGGGACTTGATGAAAAACTGTTTTTT
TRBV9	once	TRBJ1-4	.	CASSALVGVAGGGEKLFF	TGTGCCAGCAGCGCCTTAGTAGGGGTGGCAGGCGGTGGGGAAAAACTGTTTTTT
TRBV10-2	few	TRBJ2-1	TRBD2	CASSEAGGPIHEQFF	TGCGCCAGCAGTGAGGCGGGGGGGCCAATCCATGAGCAGTTCTTC
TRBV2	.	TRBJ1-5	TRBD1	CASSERQGSNQPQHF	TGTGCCAGCAGTGAAAGACAGGGTAGCAATCAGCCCCAGCATTTT
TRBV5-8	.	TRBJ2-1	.	CASSLYSGYNEQFF	TGTGCCAGCAGCTTGTATTCGGGATACAATGAGCAGTTCTTC
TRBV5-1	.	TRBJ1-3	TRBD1	CASSKTGGAGNTIYF	TGCGCCAGCAGCAAAACAGGGGGCGCAGGAAACACCATATATTTT
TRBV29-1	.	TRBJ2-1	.	CSVEAGFLANEQFF	TGCAGCGTTGAGGCAGGATTTTTGGCCAATGAGCAGTTCTTC
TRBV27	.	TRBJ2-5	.	CASSLSGRETQYF	TGTGCCAGCAGTTTATCGGGGCGGGAGACCCAGTACTTC
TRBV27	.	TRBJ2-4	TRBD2	CASTPRWNRLAGGNIQYF	TGTGCCAGCACCCCCCGGTGGAATCGACTAGCGGGAGGGAACATTCAGTACTTC
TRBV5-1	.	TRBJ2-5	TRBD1	CASRPGTGKETQYF	TGCGCCAGCAGGCCCGGGACAGGGAAGGAGACCCAGTACTTC
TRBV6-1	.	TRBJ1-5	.	CASSLGTQPQHF	TGTGCCAGCAGTTTAGGGACTCAGCCCCAGCATTTT
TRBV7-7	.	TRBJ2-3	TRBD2	CASSFRAGGDTQYF	TGTGCCAGCAGCTTCCGGGCGGGAGGAGATACGCAGTATTTT
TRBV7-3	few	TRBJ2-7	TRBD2	CASSSLAGSGYEQYF	TGTGCCAGCAGCTCGCTAGCGGGAAGCGGGTACGAGCAGTACTTC
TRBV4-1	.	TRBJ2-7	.	CASSQDRGNEQYF	TGCGCCAGCAGCCAAGACCGCGGGAACGAGCAGTACTTC
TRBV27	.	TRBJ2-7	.	CASSSPRGEQYF	TGTGCCAGCAGTTCCCCCCGGGGAGAGCAGTACTTC
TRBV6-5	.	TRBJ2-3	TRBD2	CASSYVAGGPTDTQYF	TGTGCCAGCAGTTACGTAGCGGGAGGGCCTACAGATACGCAGTATTTT
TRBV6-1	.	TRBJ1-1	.	CASRSGRTEAFF	TGTGCCAGCAGGTCGGGCAGGACTGAAGCTTTCTTT
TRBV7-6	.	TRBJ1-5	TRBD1	CASSQFRSLPGQYSNQPQHF	TGTGCCAGCAGCCAATTCAGGAGCCTACCGGGACAGTATAGCAATCAGCCCCAGCATTTT
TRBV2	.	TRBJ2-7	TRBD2	CASKREGRSYEQYF	TGTGCCAGCAAACGGGAGGGGCGCTCCTACGAGCAGTACTTC
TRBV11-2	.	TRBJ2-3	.	CASSSRLGSDTQYF	TGTGCCAGCAGCTCCCGACTAGGATCAGATACGCAGTATTTT
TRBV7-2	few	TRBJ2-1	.	CASSFDGNEQFF	TGTGCCAGCAGCTTCGATGGCAATGAGCAGTTCTTC
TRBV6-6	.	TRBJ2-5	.	CASRDYVAPETQYF	TGTGCCAGCAGGGACTACGTTGCCCCGGAGACCCAGTACTTC
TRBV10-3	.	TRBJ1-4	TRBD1	CASNRDRDEKLFF	TGTGCCTCAAACCGGGACAGGGATGAAAAACTGTTTTTT
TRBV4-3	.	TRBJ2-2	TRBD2	CASSHTSGRAWSGELFF	TGCGCCAGCAGCCATACTAGCGGGAGGGCCTGGTCCGGGGAGCTGTTTTTT
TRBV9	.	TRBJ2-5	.	CASSYSAMGGQETQYF	TGTGCCAGCAGCTATTCCGCAATGGGGGGCCAAGAGACCCAGTACTTC
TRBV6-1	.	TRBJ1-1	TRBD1	CASPNRGGAFF	TGTGCCAGCCCGAACAGGGGCGGTGCTTTCTTT
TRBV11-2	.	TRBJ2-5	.	CASSLGVEETQYF	TGTGCCAGCAGCTTAGGAGTGGAGGAGACCCAGTACTTC
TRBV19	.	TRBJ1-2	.	CASSISGKGSYGYTF	TGTGCCAGTAGCATTTCCGGAAAGGGGAGCTATGGCTACACCTTC
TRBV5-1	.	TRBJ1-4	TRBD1	CASSLGTGVEKLFF	TGCGCCAGCAGCTTGGGGACAGGGGTTGAAAAACTGTTTTTT
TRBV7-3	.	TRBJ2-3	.	CASSEDRTPDTQYF	TGTGCCAGCAGCGAGGACCGAACCCCGGATACGCAGTATTTT
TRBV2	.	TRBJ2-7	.	CASSEPHYYEQYF	TGTGCCAGCAGTGAACCCCACTACTACGAGCAGTACTTC
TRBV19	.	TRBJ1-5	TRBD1	CASSTTGPSNQPQHF	TGTGCCAGTAGTACGACAGGGCCGTCAAATCAGCCCCAGCATTTT
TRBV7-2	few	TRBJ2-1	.	CASSLDRSSYNEQFF	TGTGCCAGCAGCTTAGACAGGAGCTCCTACAATGAGCAGTTCTTC
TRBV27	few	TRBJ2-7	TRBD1	CASSADRGDYEQYF	TGTGCCAGCTCGGCCGACAGGGGTGACTACGAGCAGTACTTC
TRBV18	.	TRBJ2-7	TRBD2	CASSSLGGRAGYEQYF	TGTGCCAGCTCCTCTTTGGGAGGGAGGGCCGGCTACGAGCAGTACTTC
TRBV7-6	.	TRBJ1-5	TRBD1	CASSLGQDQPQHF	TGTGCCAGCAGCTTGGGACAGGATCAGCCCCAGCATTTT
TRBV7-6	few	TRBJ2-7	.	CASSLSELTYEQYF	TGTGCCAGCAGCTTAAGCGAGTTAACCTACGAGCAGTACTTC
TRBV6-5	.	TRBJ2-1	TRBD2	CASSRSSGGQDEQFF	TGTGCCAGCAGTCGTTCGTCGGGAGGACAAGATGAGCAGTTCTTC
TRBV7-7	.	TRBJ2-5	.	CASSLSPSEETQYF	TGTGCCAGCAGCTTATCTCCTAGCGAGGAGACCCAGTACTTC
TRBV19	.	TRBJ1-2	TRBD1	CATDNRGREYGYTF	TGTGCCACCGACAACAGGGGGCGCGAATATGGCTACACCTTC